Listed below are T cell receptor beta chains from one sample, sequenced in a study of T cells in Graves' hyperthyroidism and ophthalmopathy. MiXCR was run by TCRdb on the multiplex PCR reads, yielding one entry per CDR3 protein. The sample holds around 490,000 distinct CDR3 sequences, just under 20% seen once. Sequencing input: blood. The origin of the receptors is a middle-aged man with Graves' ophthalmopathy. CDR3s include the opening cysteine and the closing phenylalanine or tryptophan. Each record gives: V gene, D gene, clone size, J gene, CDR3 DNA, CDR3 protein. A D gene is named only where the DNA matches it firmly. Some rows mark clone size as missing; the rest say once, few, many or name a class of expanded clone.

TRBV13,TRBD2,NA,TRBJ2-1,TGTGCCAGCAGCCACAGCGGGGGGCAGTACAATGAGCAGTTCTTC,CASSHSGGQYNEQFF
TRBV18,TRBD1,NA,TRBJ2-3,TGTGCCAGCTCACCCATCCATCTGACAGGGCGCACAGATACGCAGTATTTT,CASSPIHLTGRTDTQYF
TRBV12-5,NA,many,TRBJ2-1,TGTGCTAGTGGTTTGTACCTTGGGCGAAATGAGCAGTTCTTC,CASGLYLGRNEQFF
TRBV18,TRBD2,few,TRBJ2-1,TGTGCCAGCTCACCAGGGACTAGCTTCGGAGAGCAGTTCTTC,CASSPGTSFGEQFF
TRBV10-3,TRBD2,once,TRBJ2-7,TGTGCCACCGCGGGAGGATATAGCGAGCAGTACTTC,CATAGGYSEQYF
TRBV6-1,TRBD1,NA,TRBJ1-2,TGTGCCAGCAGTGAACCATGGACAGGGTCAGACTATGGCTACACCTTC,CASSEPWTGSDYGYTF
TRBV4-2,TRBD2,few,TRBJ2-1,TGTGCCAGCAGCCAAGGCGGGGGGATGCCAGCTTACAATGAGCAGTTCTTC,CASSQGGGMPAYNEQFF
TRBV6-5,NA,few,TRBJ2-2,TGTGCCAGCAGTTACTTGCCAGGGAGAAAACCCTCCGGGGAGCTGTTTTTT,CASSYLPGRKPSGELFF
TRBV5-1,TRBD1,NA,TRBJ1-2,TGCGCCAGCAGCAGGGGACAGGGAGAAACAGGCTACACCTTC,CASSRGQGETGYTF
TRBV7-8,TRBD2,few,TRBJ2-3,TGTGCCAGCAGCTCCCTACTAGCGGGAACCCACAGGGAGGCAGATACGCAGTATTTT,CASSSLLAGTHREADTQYF
TRBV5-1,TRBD2,NA,TRBJ2-2,TGCGCCAGCGCCCGACTTTCCGGGACTAGCGGGGGGCTGGTGTTTTTT,CASARLSGTSGGLVFF
TRBV7-9,NA,many,TRBJ1-1,TGTGCCAGCAGCTTAGGTCGGATGAACACTGAAGCTTTCTTT,CASSLGRMNTEAFF
TRBV20-1,NA,many,TRBJ2-1,TGCAGTGCTAGCAGGAGCTCCTACAATGAGCAGTTCTTC,CSASRSSYNEQFF
TRBV7-2,TRBD2,NA,TRBJ2-7,TGTGCCAGCACCTCCAGACTAGCGGGAACCTACGAGCAGTACTTC,CASTSRLAGTYEQYF
TRBV7-9,TRBD2,few,TRBJ2-2,TGTGCCAGCAGCCCATTAGCGGGAGGAGGCACCGGGGAGCTGTTTTTT,CASSPLAGGGTGELFF
TRBV6-1,NA,few,TRBJ1-6,TGTGCCAGCAGTACCGCGGGCGCTTCACCTAATTCACCCCTCCACTTT,CASSTAGASPNSPLHF
TRBV11-2,TRBD1,few,TRBJ1-4,TGTGCCAGCCCGGACAGGGAGAGAAAGAATGAAAAACTGTTTTTT,CASPDRERKNEKLFF
TRBV27,TRBD2,once,TRBJ2-7,TGTGCCACCAAGGAGGGTCCTAGCGGTCCCTACGAGCAGTACTTC,CATKEGPSGPYEQYF
TRBV5-4,TRBD2,NA,TRBJ2-7,TGTGCCAGCGGACCTGGACTAGCGGGGGCTGAGCAGTACTTC,CASGPGLAGAEQYF
TRBV20-1,NA,many,TRBJ2-5,TGCAGTGCAACGGACAGTGGGCCGCGGGGAGGCGGGCAAGAGACCCAGTACTTC,CSATDSGPRGGGQETQYF
TRBV6-6,NA,few,TRBJ2-7,TGTGCCAGCAGTTACTCAGTTAAGGTCGAGCAGTACTTC,CASSYSVKVEQYF
TRBV19,NA,few,TRBJ1-1,TGTGCCAGTAGCTCCAAAGAGGGCACTGAAGCTTTCTTT,CASSSKEGTEAFF
TRBV3-1,TRBD1,few,TRBJ1-2,TGTGCCAGCAGCCCTAGGGACAGGGGCGGCTACACCTTC,CASSPRDRGGYTF
TRBV5-1,TRBD2,NA,TRBJ2-2,TGCGCCAGCAGCGATAGCGGGGCGAACACCGGGGAGCTGTTTTTT,CASSDSGANTGELFF
TRBV28,TRBD2,many,TRBJ2-1,TGTGCCAGCAGTTTGACTAGCGGATTCAATGAGCAGTTCTTC,CASSLTSGFNEQFF
TRBV6-2/TRBV6-3,NA,few,TRBJ2-7,TGTGCCAGCAGCCAAGGGTATGGGCAGTACTTC,CASSQGYGQYF
TRBV5-5,NA,NA,TRBJ1-4,TGTGCCAGCAGCTGGGCCCCAGAGCGAACTAATGAAAAACTGTTTTTT,CASSWAPERTNEKLFF
TRBV6-8,TRBD2,NA,TRBJ2-7,TGTGCCAGCAGTTGGCCGGGGGGGCGAGAGCAGTACTTC,CASSWPGGREQYF
TRBV12-3/TRBV12-4,TRBD1,many,TRBJ2-7,TGTGCCAGCAGGATTGGGACAGTGCCCCCCTACGAGCAGTACTTC,CASRIGTVPPYEQYF
TRBV27,TRBD1,once,TRBJ2-3,TGTGCCAGCAGTTCCCAGGGGGCCACAGATACGCAGTATTTT,CASSSQGATDTQYF
TRBV5-1,NA,NA,TRBJ2-5,TGCGCCAGCAGCGTCGGATCAGAGACCCAGTACTTC,CASSVGSETQYF
TRBV20-1,NA,once,TRBJ1-4,TGCAGCGCATCCGTCGCAGGGTATGGAAATGAAAAACTGTTTTTT,CSASVAGYGNEKLFF
TRBV29-1,TRBD1,NA,TRBJ1-2,TGCAGCGTTAACAGGGGGCGGTTTAATGGCTACACCTTC,CSVNRGRFNGYTF
TRBV12-3/TRBV12-4,TRBD1,few,TRBJ1-2,TGTGCCAGCAGTCCGGGACAGCAGATGGGTGGCTACACCTTC,CASSPGQQMGGYTF
TRBV28,TRBD1,many,TRBJ2-3,TGTGCCAGCAGTTCGTCAACAGGGGGCAAGCCAGATACGCAGTATTTT,CASSSSTGGKPDTQYF
TRBV6-1,TRBD1,few,TRBJ2-1,TGTGCCAGCAGTGGCGGAGCCGGGACAGGGGATGGGCGTGAGCAGTTCTTC,CASSGGAGTGDGREQFF
TRBV20-1,NA,NA,TRBJ1-4,TGCAGTGCAAAACAGGGTCAAGGAGAAAAACTGTTTTTT,CSAKQGQGEKLFF
TRBV5-6,NA,few,TRBJ1-2,TGTGCCAGCAGCCCGCTAGACACGTCCCTTAATGGCTACACCTTC,CASSPLDTSLNGYTF
TRBV18,NA,many,TRBJ2-3,TGTGCCAGCTCACCACCGAGCCCCAGGACAGATACGCAGTATTTT,CASSPPSPRTDTQYF
TRBV4-1,NA,NA,TRBJ1-5,TGCGCCAGCAGCCAAGATAGGGGTAGCAATCAGCCCCAGCATTTT,CASSQDRGSNQPQHF
TRBV19,NA,NA,TRBJ2-3,TGTGCCAGTAGTACCCAACGACGAGATACGCAGTATTTT,CASSTQRRDTQYF
TRBV3-1,NA,few,TRBJ1-2,TGTGCCAGCAGCCAAGATAAGGTGGGCTATGGCTACACCTTC,CASSQDKVGYGYTF
TRBV12-5,NA,few,TRBJ2-2,TGTGCTAGTGGTGCCCGGACGGGGCGAACCGGGGAGCTGTTTTTT,CASGARTGRTGELFF
TRBV30,TRBD2,few,TRBJ2-4,TGTGCCTGGGGGTCCGGGACTAGCAAGGAAAACATTCAGTACTTC,CAWGSGTSKENIQYF
TRBV6-1,NA,NA,TRBJ2-7,TGTGCCAGCCTCAGGCCCGGGACGGCAGGGGAGCAGTACTTC,CASLRPGTAGEQYF
TRBV27,TRBD1,few,TRBJ2-1,TGTGCCAGCAGTCCGGGACAGGGGACCGACAATGAGCAGTTCTTC,CASSPGQGTDNEQFF
TRBV5-1,TRBD1,few,TRBJ2-3,TGCGCCAGCAGCTTGTTTATAGGGGGACAGGCCACAGATACGCAGTATTTT,CASSLFIGGQATDTQYF
TRBV6-1,NA,many,TRBJ2-1,TGTGCCAGCAGTGAGAGTTACAATGAGCAGTTCTTC,CASSESYNEQFF
TRBV5-1,TRBD2,few,TRBJ2-3,TGCGCCAGCAGCTTGGATGGACTAGGCACAGATACGCAGTATTTT,CASSLDGLGTDTQYF
TRBV3-1,NA,few,TRBJ2-7,TGTGCCAGCAGCCAACCGGGGGCCTACGAGCAGTACTTC,CASSQPGAYEQYF
TRBV5-1,TRBD1,NA,TRBJ2-5,TGCGCCAGCAGCTTGGGCCCAGGGGGCCTAGAGACCCAGTACTTC,CASSLGPGGLETQYF
TRBV24-1,TRBD2,few,TRBJ2-3,TGTGCCACCAGTGAACCTAGCGGGAGAGGCACAGATACGCAGTATTTT,CATSEPSGRGTDTQYF
TRBV5-1,NA,few,TRBJ2-1,TGTGCCAGCAGCCCCTCACTCATCGGGGGCAATTCCTACAATGAGCAGTTCTTC,CASSPSLIGGNSYNEQFF
TRBV29-1,NA,NA,TRBJ1-2,TGCAGCGTTGAAACCTCGGGACAAACTCCGAACTATGGCTACACCTTC,CSVETSGQTPNYGYTF
TRBV6-1,NA,NA,TRBJ2-7,TGTGCCAGCAAATACGCAGAGAGCTACGAGCAGTACTTC,CASKYAESYEQYF
TRBV30,TRBD1,NA,TRBJ2-6,TGTGCCTGGAGTAGACGGGACAGTCTCTCTGGGGCCAACGTCCTGACTTTC,CAWSRRDSLSGANVLTF
TRBV10-3,TRBD2,few,TRBJ2-1,TGTGCCATCAGTGGGGTGGCGGGGGAGTCTGTGGGGAATGAGCAGTTCTTC,CAISGVAGESVGNEQFF
TRBV3-1,TRBD2,NA,TRBJ2-5,TGTGCCAGCAGCCCCGGAGCGGGGGGGAAAGAGACCCAGTACTTC,CASSPGAGGKETQYF
TRBV5-1,TRBD1,many,TRBJ1-1,TGCGCCAGCAGCTTGGAGACAGGGATTAGGACTGAAGCTTTCTTT,CASSLETGIRTEAFF
TRBV20-1,TRBD2,NA,TRBJ2-3,TGCAGTGCTATAGCGGGGGGGCCCACAGATACGCAGTATTTT,CSAIAGGPTDTQYF